One and the same sample provided the 27 T cell receptor beta chains below, sequenced in a study of beta chain features in type 1 diabetes. Isolated RNA was reverse transcribed in full, so expressed TCRB transcripts were sequenced. Measured with immunoSEQ multiplex PCR; TCRdb has only the in-frame clones, and not every one. The sample has hundreds of thousands of clones, 15% to 19% seen once. Input material: naive CD4+ T cells from blood. The receptor source for this set is a man in his late teens or twenties in good health.

This clone has more than one count but fewer than ten. The V and J genes are TRBV25-1 and TRBJ1-2; D is uncertain. The CDR3 sequence is 14 residues long. Trimming removed 4 bases from V and 1 base from J, with 10 bases in between. Per the germline V gene, CDR1 is MGHDK and CDR2 is SYGVNS. The CDR3 bases are TGTGCCAGCAGTGGGTACGGACTTAACTATGGCTACACCTTC. Amino acids: CASSGYGLNYGYTF.

A few counts support this clone. The gene calls are TRBV27 and TRBJ2-7, with D unclear. CDR1 and CDR2 (germline): MNHEY, SMNVEV (reference sequence). The CDR3 sequence is 15 residues long. The germline V and J ends were trimmed by 7 bases and 0 bases, with 16 bases remaining between them. The DNA for the CDR3 is TGTGCCAGCACGCCCCGACACCAGAGCTCCTACGAGCAGTACTTC. Translation gives CASTPRHQSSYEQYF.

The CDR3 is CASIKAGRWNEQFF. The CDR3 bases are TGTGCCAGCATCAAAGCGGGCCGATGGAATGAGCAGTTCTTC. The rearrangement links TRBV6-5 to TRBJ2-1, with a weak D call TRBD2 (6 bases). Germline CDR1 is MNHEY and CDR2 is SVGAGI. There are 14 residues in the CDR3. Trimming removed 7 bases at V and 7 bases at J, with 17 bases between.

This clone was seen only a few times. The rearrangement links TRBV2 to TRBJ2-5, with TRBD2 matching over 9 bases. Germline V gene sequence: CDR1 SNHLY, CDR2 FYNNEI. V was pared by 2 bases and J by 4 bases, with 5 bases of the junction left unmatched. The CDR3 is made up of 15 amino acids. The CDR3: CASSERLAGLETQYF. Here the CDR3 DNA reads TGTGCCAGCAGTGAAAGGCTAGCGGGATTAGAGACCCAGTACTTC. The full variable domain, its missing parts supplied by reference TRBV2 and TRBJ2-5, is EPEVTQTPSHQVTQMGQEVILRCVPISNHLYFYWYRQILGQKVEFLVSFYNNEISEKSEIFDDQFSVERPDGSNFTLKIRSTKLEDSAMYFCASSERLAGLETQYFGPGTRLLVL.

This sequence joins TRBV7-9 and TRBJ2-3; the D is unclear. The CDR3 spans 13 residues. Trimming took 7 bases from V and 2 from J, leaving 10 bases between them. Germline values: CDR1 SEHNR, CDR2 FQNEAQ (reference sequence). The CDR3 region has the DNA TGTGCCAGCAAAAAAGGATCCACAGATACGCAGTATTTT. Amino acids: CASKKGSTDTQYF.

This clone was detected only a few times. V gene TRBV5-4 combines with J gene TRBJ1-2, with D perhaps TRBD1 (5 bases). Trimming pared 4 bases from V and 4 bases from J, leaving 11 bases between. This CDR3 spans 13 amino acids. Looked up from germline, CDR1 is SGHNT and CDR2 is YYREEE (reference sequence). The CDR3 reads CASSLLTAYGYTF. The CDR3 coding sequence is TGTGCCAGCAGCCTGCTGACAGCCTATGGCTACACCTTC.

There are a few counts of this clone. This chain's CDR3 is CAYRPGPRGDSPLHF. As DNA, the CDR3 is TGCGCCTACCGCCCCGGGCCCCGAGGGGATTCACCCCTCCACTTT. The rearrangement links TRBV23-1 to TRBJ1-6, with a weak D call TRBD1 (5 bases). TRBV23-1 is treated as an ORF (open reading frame) with a function not yet certain. The CDR3 length is 15 residues. Deletions cut 11 bases from V and 8 bases from J, with 22 bases between.

The chain uses TRBV5-6 and TRBJ2-3; D uncertain. V was shortened by 3 bases and J by 9 bases, with 17 bases between the two germline ends. Germline V lookup: CDR1 SGHDT, CDR2 YYEEEE. CDR3 length: 14 amino acids. CDR3 nucleotide sequence: TGTGCCAGCAGCTGGATTGATATCGACGGGACGCAGTATTTT. It yields the protein CASSWIDIDGTQYF.

The chain recombines TRBV11-1 with TRBJ2-3, with 8 bases that match TRBD2. The CDR3 covers 16 residues. Germline V gene data show CDR1 as SGHAT and CDR2 as FQDESV (reference sequence). Germline trimming cut 3 bases from V and 5 bases from J; bases unmatched to any gene: 10. As DNA, the CDR3 is TGTGCCAGCAGCTTGGGGACCAGCGGGGGTGGAGATACGCAGTATTTT. It yields the protein CASSLGTSGGGDTQYF.

The gene calls are TRBV2 and TRBJ1-5; unclear D gene. The V and J ends lost 1 base and 1 base respectively, with 5 bases between them. The CDR3 spans 14 residues. Germline V lookup: CDR1 SNHLY, CDR2 FYNNEI. CDR3 DNA: TGTGCCAGCAGTGAAGTCTTCAGCAATCAGCCCCAGCATTTT. Translated: CASSEVFSNQPQHF.

The chain combines TRBV2 with TRBJ1-5, with D possibly TRBD1 on 5 matching bases. V lost 6 bases to trimming and J lost 0 bases, with 12 bases between them. CDR1 is SNHLY and CDR2 is FYNNEI in the germline V gene. This CDR3 contains 15 residues. The CDR3 DNA reads as TGTGCCAGCAGCATCCAGGGAGGTAGCAATCAGCCCCAGCATTTT. It specifies CASSIQGGSNQPQHF.

This clone was observed a handful of times. The J gene is TRBJ2-1, the V gene TRBV18; TRBD2 agrees at 9 bases. The CDR3 contains 15 residues. CDR1 is KGHSH and CDR2 is LQKENI in the germline V gene. The ends lost 2 bases at V and 6 bases at J; junction bases unmatched: 5. CDR3 nucleotide sequence: TGTGCCAGCTCACCAGGGGCTAGCGGGGCCAATGAGCAGTTCTTC. Protein sequence: CASSPGASGANEQFF.

This clone came up a few times. This chain uses TRBV9 with TRBJ2-7, with D hard to call. Trimming pared 7 bases from V and 6 bases from J, leaving 14 bases between. The length of the CDR3 is 12 residues. CDR1 and CDR2 (germline): SGDLS, YYNGEE. The CDR3 loop is CASSRRAGEQYF. The DNA of the CDR3 is TGTGCCAGCTCCCGGAGAGCCGGCGAGCAGTACTTC.

This clone turned up a few times. The V gene is TRBV28, the J gene TRBJ2-7; 8 nucleotides align to TRBD2. Germline loops: CDR1 MDHEN, CDR2 SYDVKM. J lost 2 bases, V lost 5 bases, and 8 bases had no gene match. The CDR3 is 15 amino acids. The CDR3 bases are TGTGCCAGCAGTGGTCAGGGAGCGGGGGCCTACGAGCAGTACTTC. It is translated as CASSGQGAGAYEQYF.

This clone was seen only a few times. The chain joins TRBV4-3 to TRBJ1-2; D uncertain. V was cut by 3 bases and J by 8 bases, with 16 bases left in between. CDR3 length: 14 residues. CDR1 LGHNA and CDR2 YSLEER come from the germline V gene. As DNA, the CDR3 is TGCGCCAGCAGCCAGGTTACAACCGGGTTCGGCTACACCTTC. It yields the protein CASSQVTTGFGYTF.

The V and J genes are TRBV28 and TRBJ2-2, with D perhaps TRBD2 (6 bases). Trimming pared 5 bases from V and 0 bases from J, leaving 10 bases between. This CDR3 spans 15 amino acids. The V gene's germline CDR1 is MDHEN and CDR2 SYDVKM. CDR3 loop: CASSRGGSNTGELFF. DNA for the CDR3: TGTGCCAGCAGTCGGGGAGGCTCGAACACCGGGGAGCTGTTTTTT.

This clone has more than one count but fewer than ten. This is likely a read error, given that the CDR3 carries no conserved phenylalanine or tryptophan at its end. Here the CDR3 reads CSVGAGVTDTQYL. CDR3 nucleotide sequence: TGCAGCGTTGGAGCGGGGGTCACAGATACGCAGTATCTT. V usage is TRBV29-1 and J usage is TRBJ2-3; the match to TRBD2 covers 8 bases. This CDR3 spans 13 amino acids. Germline V CDR1 and CDR2: SQVTM, ANQGSEA. The junction had 2 bases not matched to a gene; V was cut back by 4 bases and J by 2 bases.

The table lists this clone with a few counts. This chain joins TRBV23-1 and TRBJ1-2; 7 bases map to TRBD1. TRBV23-1 is marked as an open reading frame, function uncertain. Trimming took 0 bases from V and 8 from J; bases not matched to a gene: 6. The CDR3 spans 14 residues. Here the CDR3 reads CASSQSLQGVGYTF. CDR3 DNA sequence: TGCGCCAGCAGTCAATCGTTGCAGGGGGTGGGCTACACCTTC.

This clone was seen a handful of times. The genes are TRBV5-1 and TRBJ2-1, with 10 nucleotides matching TRBD2. The V gene's germline CDR1 is SGHRS and CDR2 YFSETQ. V shed 1 base, J shed 8 bases, and the junction held 6 bases outside the gene matches. There are 15 residues in the CDR3. The CDR3 DNA follows: TGCGCCAGCAGCTTGCTAGCGGGAGAGTACTATGAGCAGTTCTTC. As protein: CASSLLAGEYYEQFF.

This clone was counted between two and nine times. The J gene is TRBJ1-2, the V gene TRBV7-2; tentative D call: TRBD1 (6 bases). The CDR3 has 14 amino acids. V lost 3 bases, J lost 14 bases, and 22 bases lay in between. Germline V lookup: CDR1 SGHTA, CDR2 FQGNSA. This chain's CDR3 is CASSLTRQDILKTF. The CDR3 region has the DNA TGTGCCAGCAGCTTGACTCGACAGGACATCCTGAAAACCTTC.

This clone has more than one count but fewer than ten. The V call is TRBV5-6, the J call TRBJ2-1; TRBD1 matches at 11 bases. Germline lookup yields CDR1 SGHDT and CDR2 YYEEEE. This CDR3 has 15 amino acids. The J segment lost 6 bases and the V segment lost 4 bases, leaving 6 bases of the junction unmatched. The CDR3 protein is CASSAKGTGGNEQFF. The CDR3 DNA follows: TGTGCCAGCAGCGCGAAAGGGACAGGGGGCAATGAGCAGTTCTTC.

In regard to this clone: A read error may account for a junction end that differs from germline. The rearrangement joins TRBV7-3 to TRBJ2-1; D is perhaps TRBD1 (6 bases). Per the germline V gene, CDR1 is SGHTA and CDR2 is FQGTGA. The CDR3 is 15 residues long. CDR3 nucleotides: TGTTCCAGCAGTGCAGGGGCACAGGCTTCCAATGAGCAGTTCTTC. It specifies CSSSAGAQASNEQFF.

This chain's CDR3 is CASRERVSSYEQYF. The CDR3 DNA reads as TGCGCCAGCAGGGAACGGGTGAGCTCCTACGAGCAGTACTTC. The chain has TRBV5-1 and TRBJ2-7; no clear D. The germline CDR1 and CDR2 sequences are SGHRS and YFSETQ. Trimming cost V 5 bases and J 0 bases, with 12 bases left between them. The CDR3 length is 14 residues.

This clone showed up just once. The gene calls are TRBV7-3 and TRBJ1-2; weak D call: TRBD1 (5 bases). CDR3 length: 13 residues. The germline V gene encodes CDR1 SGHTA and CDR2 FQGTGA. V lost 7 bases, J lost 2 bases, and 11 bases lay in between. As DNA, the CDR3 is TGTGCCAGCACCGACGGACAAAACTATGGCTACACCTTC. This codes for CASTDGQNYGYTF.

This clone has only a few counts. The chain recombines TRBV6-5 with TRBJ1-2; the D is unclear. The germline CDR1 and CDR2 sequences are MNHEY and SVGAGI. The CDR3 length is 15 residues. V lost 8 bases, J lost 5 bases, and 21 bases lay in between. The CDR3 spells CASGADQPNRYGYTF. In DNA, the CDR3 is TGTGCCAGCGGAGCAGATCAGCCAAACCGTTATGGCTACACCTTC.

A few counts support this clone. J is TRBJ2-5 and V is TRBV10-3, with 7 bases lining up with TRBD2. With 3 bases clipped from V and 5 bases from J, the junction kept 9 bases outside the gene matches. The CDR3 sequence is 15 residues long. Germline assignment: CDR1 ENHRY and CDR2 SYGVKD. The CDR3 DNA reads TGTGCCATCAGTGACGGGGGGATCCTCATGGAGACCCAGTACTTC. Its protein is CAISDGGILMETQYF.

The chain recombines TRBV19 with TRBJ2-7, with 8 bases aligning to TRBD1. J was trimmed by 4 bases and V by 5 bases; bases with no gene match: 4. The CDR3 contains 13 residues. Germline CDR1 is LNHDA and CDR2 is SQIVND (reference sequence). Written as DNA, the CDR3 is TGTGCCAGTAGTCCCTGGACAGGGTACGAGCAGTACTTC. It yields the protein CASSPWTGYEQYF.